These 15 T cell receptor beta chains originate from one sample sequenced in a study of blood T cells in healthy people across ages (dated by TCRdb to 2014 to 2015). The library was obtained by 5' RACE. TCRdb shows the sequencer as Illumina HiSeq 2500. A second PCR of roughly 6 to 11 cycles was run with a J-beta primer mix and a sample-barcoded 5' primer. TCRdb reprocessing: public reads trimmed at Q25 with fastp, clones called with MiXCR, in-frame beta chains kept. A single entry per CDR3 protein holds the most common genes and DNA from its merged rows. Within this sample are hundreds of thousands of distinct CDR3 sequences, with roughly 44% of them counted one time only. Of the sample, roughly 19% is held by the ten largest clones. The sample comprised blood. These receptors all come from a man between 60 and 70 years old in good health.

At least ten counts were recorded for this clonotype. The chain links TRBV5-1 to TRBJ2-7; D possibly corresponds to TRBD1 (5 bases). The germline gives CDR1 SGHRS, CDR2 YFSETQ. Trimming shortened V by 4 bases and J by 2 bases, and 19 bases separated the two germline ends. The CDR3 is 16 amino acids. The CDR3, as DNA: TGCGCCAGCAGCCCCCGGCAGGGCGGCATTACCTACGAGCAGTACTTC. It encodes CASSPRQGGITYEQYF.

The chain employs TRBV27 and TRBJ2-5; D tentatively fits TRBD1 or TRBD2 (5 bases each). With 3 bases removed from V and 11 bases from J, the gap between germline ends came to 19 bases. In germline, CDR1 is MNHEY, CDR2 SMNVEV (reference sequence). This CDR3 has 14 amino acids. The CDR3 sequence: CASSLRGGGLGQYF. CDR3 DNA sequence: TGTGCCAGCAGTTTGCGTGGGGGTGGGTTGGGGCAGTACTTC.

This clonotype was counted only a few times. This sequence joins TRBV13 and TRBJ1-2, with 11 bases that match TRBD1. Looked up from germline, CDR1 is PRHDT and CDR2 is FYEKMQ (reference sequence). Unmatched junction bases numbered 5, after V lost 4 bases and J lost 4 bases. The CDR3 covers 15 residues. The CDR3 sequence: CASSSGQGVGYGYTF. CDR3 DNA sequence: TGTGCCAGCAGCTCGGGACAGGGGGTAGGCTATGGCTACACCTTC. Complete variable domain (other parts from reference TRBV13 and TRBJ1-2): AAGVIQSPRHLIKEKRETATLKCYPIPRHDTVYWYQQGPGQDPQFLISFYEKMQSDKGSIPDRFSAQQFSDYHSELNMSSLELGDSALYFCASSSGQGVGYGYTFGSGTRLTVV.

The V and J genes are TRBV29-1 and TRBJ2-7, with TRBD2 as a possible D gene (6 bases). The CDR3 has 13 residues. Germline CDR1 reads SQVTM; CDR2 reads ANQGSEA. The V gene lost 7 bases and the J gene lost 2 bases, with 15 bases spanning the gap. The CDR3 sequence is CSAGGQATYEQYF. CDR3 coding DNA: TGCAGCGCCGGAGGGCAGGCAACCTACGAGCAGTACTTC.

The genes are TRBV6-1 and TRBJ2-4; D might be TRBD1 (8 bases). Trimming took 6 bases from V and 0 from J, leaving 24 bases between them. This CDR3 comprises 19 residues. Germline V gene sequence: CDR1 MNHNS, CDR2 SASEGT. CDR3 DNA: TGTGCCAGCAGCCTAGACAGGGGAGGGTTGGTTTTAGCCAAAAACATTCAGTACTTC. It is translated as CASSLDRGGLVLAKNIQYF.

CDR3 nucleotide sequence: TGTGCCAGCAGCCCCCCCTGGGGGGAGACTAACTATGGCTACACCTTC. Amino acids: CASSPPWGETNYGYTF. The chain combines TRBV5-8 with TRBJ1-2; tentative D call: TRBD1 (5 bases). V was cut by 4 bases and J by 0 bases, with 16 bases left in between. In germline, CDR1 is SGHTS, CDR2 YDEGEE. The CDR3 loop spans 16 amino acids.

This clonotype was recorded a few times. The rearrangement joins TRBV2 to TRBJ2-2; D perhaps matches TRBD2 (6 bases). From germline, CDR1 is SNHLY and CDR2 FYNNEI. There are 14 residues in the CDR3. V lost 4 bases and J lost 6, with 12 bases in between. The CDR3, as DNA: TGTGCCAGCAGTGGGGCCAGGGAGGCCGGGGAGCTGTTTTTT. This codes for CASSGAREAGELFF.

This clonotype was recorded a few times. The CDR3, as DNA: TGTGCCAGCAGTTTAAAGACAGGTCCCTATGGCTACACCTTC. This translates into CASSLKTGPYGYTF. The gene calls are TRBV27 and TRBJ1-2; D is perhaps TRBD1 (6 bases). CDR1 is MNHEY, CDR2 SMNVEV, per germline (reference sequence). CDR3 length: 14 residues. V lost 2 bases and J 4 bases, leaving 11 bases between the germline ends.

This clonotype has a handful of counts. This sequence joins TRBV20-1 and TRBJ2-5; weak D call: TRBD1 (6 bases). This CDR3 is built from 14 residues. Germline V gene sequence: CDR1 DFQATT, CDR2 SNEGSKA (reference sequence). Trimming shortened V by 3 bases and J by 2 bases, and 13 bases separated the two germline ends. The CDR3 DNA follows: TGCAGTGCTAGCCAGGGGCAGGGACAAGAGACCCAGTACTTC. Its translation is CSASQGQGQETQYF.

Only one count was recorded for this clonotype. The chain is built from TRBV3-1 and TRBJ1-6, with no clear D. CDR3 length equals 15 residues. From germline, CDR1 is LGHDT and CDR2 YNNKEL (reference sequence). Trimming left V 4 bases short and J 6 bases short, with 13 bases between. This chain's CDR3 is CASSPLDAGNSPLHF. The CDR3 coding sequence is TGTGCCAGCAGCCCCCTTGATGCCGGTAATTCACCCCTCCACTTT.

This clonotype was seen more than once but under ten times. V gene TRBV3-1 combines with J gene TRBJ1-1; D not certain. The CDR3 sequence is 16 residues long. V lost 0 bases, J lost 4 bases, and 15 bases lay in between. Germline V CDR1 and CDR2: LGHDT, YNNKEL (reference sequence). The CDR3 coding sequence is TGTGCCAGCAGCCAAGAGACTTGGGCGAGGACCACTGAAGCTTTCTTT. This sequence encodes CASSQETWARTTEAFF.

At least ten counts were recorded for this clonotype. The chain carries TRBV9 and TRBJ2-7; TRBD1 agrees at 7 bases. The CDR3 has 15 amino acids. The junction had 6 bases not matched to a gene; V was cut back by 1 base and J by 2 bases. CDR1 is SGDLS, CDR2 YYNGEE, per germline. CDR3 DNA sequence: TGTGCCAGCAGCGTATCCTTGGGGACAGCCTACGAGCAGTACTTC. Its protein is CASSVSLGTAYEQYF.

This clonotype was seen more than once but under ten times. The CDR3 here is CASSGGPGVQETQYF. Here the CDR3 DNA reads TGTGCCAGCAGCGGAGGACCGGGAGTCCAAGAGACCCAGTACTTC. The rearrangement joins TRBV7-8 to TRBJ2-5; tentative D call: TRBD2 (6 bases). Trimming took off 5 bases at V and 1 base at J, with 14 bases between the two ends. The CDR3 consists of 15 residues. CDR1 and CDR2 (germline): SGHVS, FQNEAQ. Variable domain in full (rest from reference TRBV7-8 and TRBJ2-5): GAGVSQSPRYKVAKRGQDVALRCDPISGHVSLFWYQQALGQGPEFLTYFQNEAQLDKSGLPSDRFFAERPEGSVSTLKIQRTQQEDSAVYLCASSGGPGVQETQYFGPGTRLLVL.

The chain links TRBV7-2 to TRBJ2-4; D may correspond to TRBD1 or TRBD2 (5 bases each). Germline V gives CDR1 SGHTA, CDR2 FQGNSA. This CDR3 is 17 amino acids long. Trimming took off 5 bases at V and 10 bases at J, with 27 bases between the two ends. CDR3 DNA sequence: TGTGCCAGCAGCCCCCCGGGAACGACAGATTCAAAAAGAATTCAGTACTTC. Protein: CASSPPGTTDSKRIQYF.

Concerning this clonotype itself: One junction end disagrees with the germline gene, perhaps due to a read error. V is TRBV3-1 and J is TRBJ2-7, with D hard to call. From germline, CDR1 is LGHDT and CDR2 YNNKEL (reference sequence). This CDR3 is 13 amino acids long. The CDR3 protein is CVSSQSIIDEQYF. The CDR3 nucleotides read TGTGTCAGCAGCCAGTCCATTATCGACGAGCAGTACTTC.